This entry features one T cell receptor (beta chain) sequence. Its antigen is undetermined. V lost 5 bases to trimming and J lost 0 bases, with 10 bases between them. Germline values: CDR1 SGHRS, CDR2 YFSETQ. CDR3 length equals 14 residues. Here immunoSEQ multiplex PCR was the method, and the copy in TCRdb shows in-frame clones only, minus some. The repertoire holds approximately 10,000 clones, approximately 88% seen once, with 4.2% in the top ten. This record belongs to a study of T cells after posttransplantation cyclophosphamide. Control samples came 1 year after myeloablative marrow transplants with methotrexate plus calcineurin inhibitor. General observations from the study: Skin or GI-infiltrating T cells shared few TRB sequences with blood. Recipient CMV seropositivity and CMV reactivation strongly tracked TRB clonality.

The V and J genes are TRBV5-1 and TRBJ2-3, with D possibly matching TRBD1 (7 bases). This clonotype was obtained from a male patient aged 50 to 60 who received an allogeneic stem cell transplant from an unrelated donor, was CMV-positive, and had chronic GVHD only. These T cells may partly come from the graft donor. The sequenced sample was PBMCs, obtained 420 to 450 days after allogeneic stem cell transplant with calcineurin inhibitor and methotrexate. CDR3 region: CASRTGTSTDTQYF. CDR3 bases: TGCGCCAGCAGGACAGGGACTAGCACAGATACGCAGTATTTT.